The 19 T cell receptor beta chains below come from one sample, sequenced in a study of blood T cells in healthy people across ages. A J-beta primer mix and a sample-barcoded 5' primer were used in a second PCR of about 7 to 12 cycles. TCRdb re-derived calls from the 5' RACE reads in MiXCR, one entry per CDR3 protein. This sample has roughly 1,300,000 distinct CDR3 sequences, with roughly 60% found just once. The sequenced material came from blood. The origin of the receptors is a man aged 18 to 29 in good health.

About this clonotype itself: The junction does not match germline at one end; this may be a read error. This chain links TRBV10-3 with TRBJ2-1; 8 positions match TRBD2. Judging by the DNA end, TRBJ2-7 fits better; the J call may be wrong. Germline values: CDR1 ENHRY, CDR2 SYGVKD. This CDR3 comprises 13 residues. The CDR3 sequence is CANQAGEGYGQYF. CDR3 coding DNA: TGTGCCAACCAAGCGGGAGAAGGATACGGGCAGTACTTC.

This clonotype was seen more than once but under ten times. The CDR3 coding sequence is TGTGCCAGCAGCCAATTTGGTCTTGGCTACACCTTC. It yields the protein CASSQFGLGYTF. The chain joins TRBV3-1 to TRBJ1-2; unclear D gene. Germline-derived CDR1 and CDR2 are LGHDT and YNNKEL (reference sequence). The CDR3 spans 12 residues. Trimming stripped 2 bases from V and 7 bases from J, with 8 bases between.

CDR3 region: CSGRRGLYNEQFF. CDR3 coding DNA: TGCAGCGGCCGCAGGGGGCTCTACAATGAGCAGTTCTTC. The chain has TRBV29-1 and TRBJ2-1; TRBD1 agrees at 8 bases. CDR1 and CDR2 (germline): SQVTM, ANQGSEA. The CDR3 covers 13 residues. Unmatched junction bases numbered 5, after V lost 7 bases and J lost 3 bases.

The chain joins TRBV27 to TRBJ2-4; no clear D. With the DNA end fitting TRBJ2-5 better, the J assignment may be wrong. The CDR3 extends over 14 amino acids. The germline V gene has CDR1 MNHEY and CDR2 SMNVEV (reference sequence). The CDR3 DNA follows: TGTGCCAGCAGTTTACTTCTTGTAGGGGAGACCCAGTACTTC. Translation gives CASSLLLVGETQYF.

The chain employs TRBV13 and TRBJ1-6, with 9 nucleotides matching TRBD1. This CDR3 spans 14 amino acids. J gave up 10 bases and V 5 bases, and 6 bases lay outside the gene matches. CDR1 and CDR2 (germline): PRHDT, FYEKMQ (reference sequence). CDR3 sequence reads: CASSIRQGGSPLHF. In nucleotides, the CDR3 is TGTGCCAGCAGCATACGACAGGGGGGCTCACCCCTCCACTTT. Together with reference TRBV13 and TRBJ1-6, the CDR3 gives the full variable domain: AAGVIQSPRHLIKEKRETATLKCYPIPRHDTVYWYQQGPGQDPQFLISFYEKMQSDKGSIPDRFSAQQFSDYHSELNMSSLELGDSALYFCASSIRQGGSPLHFGNGTRLTVT.

CDR3 in DNA: TGCAGTGCCAGCAGGGCAGGGAAGACCTATGGCTACACCTTC. Protein sequence: CSASRAGKTYGYTF. This chain links TRBV20-1 with TRBJ1-2, with a tentative D call TRBD1 (5 bases). CDR1 and CDR2 from the germline V gene are DFQATT and SNEGSKA (reference sequence). CDR3 length: 14 residues. V lost 6 bases, J lost 4 bases, and 18 bases lay in between.

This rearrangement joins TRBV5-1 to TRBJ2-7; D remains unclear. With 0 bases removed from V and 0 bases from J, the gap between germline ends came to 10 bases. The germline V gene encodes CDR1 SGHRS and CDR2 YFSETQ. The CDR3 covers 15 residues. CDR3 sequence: CASSLGLDSSYEQYF. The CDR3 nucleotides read TGCGCCAGCAGCTTGGGGCTAGATAGCTCCTACGAGCAGTACTTC.

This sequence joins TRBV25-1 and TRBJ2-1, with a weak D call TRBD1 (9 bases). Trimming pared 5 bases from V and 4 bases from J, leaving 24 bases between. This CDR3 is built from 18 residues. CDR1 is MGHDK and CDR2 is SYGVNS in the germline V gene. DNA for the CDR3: TGTGCCAGCAGTCCGGGACAGGGCCCTAGCGGGCTTTACAATGAGCAGTTCTTC. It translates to CASSPGQGPSGLYNEQFF.

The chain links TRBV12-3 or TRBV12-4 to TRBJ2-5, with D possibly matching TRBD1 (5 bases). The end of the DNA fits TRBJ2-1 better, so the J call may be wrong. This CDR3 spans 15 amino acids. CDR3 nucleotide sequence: TGTGCCAGCAGGAAGGGGTCGTCAACCGCGGAGACCCAGTTCTTC. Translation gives CASRKGSSTAETQFF.

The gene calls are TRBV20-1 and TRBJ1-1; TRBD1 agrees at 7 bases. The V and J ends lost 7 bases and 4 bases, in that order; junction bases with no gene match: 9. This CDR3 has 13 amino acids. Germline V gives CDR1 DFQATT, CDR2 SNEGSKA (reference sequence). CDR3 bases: TGCAGTGTACGCAGGGGGTCCCCCACTGAAGCTTTCTTT. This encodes CSVRRGSPTEAFF.

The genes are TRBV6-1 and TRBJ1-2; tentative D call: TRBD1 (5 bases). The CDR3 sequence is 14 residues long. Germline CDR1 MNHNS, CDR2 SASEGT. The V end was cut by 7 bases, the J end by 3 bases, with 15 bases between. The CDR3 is CASTDQGVYYGYTF. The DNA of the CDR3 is TGTGCCAGCACCGACCAAGGGGTTTACTATGGCTACACCTTC.

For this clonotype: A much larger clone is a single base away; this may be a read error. The CDR3 region is CSARGGGEVNEQYF. CDR3 coding DNA: TGCAGTGCTAGAGGAGGGGGAGAAGTAAATGAGCAGTACTTC. The genes are TRBV20-1 and TRBJ2-7; D perhaps matches TRBD1 (6 bases). Germline assignment: CDR1 DFQATT and CDR2 SNEGSKA (reference sequence). The V and J ends lost 1 base and 7 bases respectively, with 17 bases between them. The CDR3 is 14 residues long.

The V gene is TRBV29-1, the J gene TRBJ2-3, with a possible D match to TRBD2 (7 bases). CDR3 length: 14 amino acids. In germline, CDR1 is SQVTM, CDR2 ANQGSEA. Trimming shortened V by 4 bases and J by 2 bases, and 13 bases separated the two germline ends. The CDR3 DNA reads TGCAGCGTTGGTTTTGCGGGGGCCACAGATACGCAGTATTTT. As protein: CSVGFAGATDTQYF.

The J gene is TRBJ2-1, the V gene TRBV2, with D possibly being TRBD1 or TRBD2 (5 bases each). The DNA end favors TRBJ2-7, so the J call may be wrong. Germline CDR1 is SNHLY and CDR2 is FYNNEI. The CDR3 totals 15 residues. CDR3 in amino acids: CASSREPGTHYEQYF. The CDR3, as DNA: TGTGCCAGCAGTAGGGAACCCGGGACCCACTACGAGCAGTACTTC.

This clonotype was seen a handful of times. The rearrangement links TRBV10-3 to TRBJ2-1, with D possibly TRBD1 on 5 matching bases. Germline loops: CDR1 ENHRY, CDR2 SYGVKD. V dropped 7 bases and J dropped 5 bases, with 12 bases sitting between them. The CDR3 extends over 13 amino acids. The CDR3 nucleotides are TGTGCCATCAATTTGGACATCGACAATGAGCAGTTCTTC. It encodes CAINLDIDNEQFF.

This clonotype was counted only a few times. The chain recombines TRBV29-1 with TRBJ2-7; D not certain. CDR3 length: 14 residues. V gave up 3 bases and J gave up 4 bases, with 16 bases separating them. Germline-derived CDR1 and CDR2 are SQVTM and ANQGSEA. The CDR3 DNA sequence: TGCAGCGTTGAGTTATCGGAAACGCTTTACGAGCAGTACTTC. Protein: CSVELSETLYEQYF.

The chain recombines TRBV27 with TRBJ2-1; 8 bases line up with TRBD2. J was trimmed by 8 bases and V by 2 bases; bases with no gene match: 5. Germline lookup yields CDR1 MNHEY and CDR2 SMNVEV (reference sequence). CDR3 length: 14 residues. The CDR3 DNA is TGTGCCAGCAGTTTAACGAGTAGCGGGGATGAGCAGTTCTTC. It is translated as CASSLTSSGDEQFF.

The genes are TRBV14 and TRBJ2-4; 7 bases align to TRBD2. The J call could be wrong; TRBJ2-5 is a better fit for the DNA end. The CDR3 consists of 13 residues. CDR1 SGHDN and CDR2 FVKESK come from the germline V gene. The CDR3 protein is CASSRDYTETQYF. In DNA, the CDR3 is TGTGCCAGCAGCCGGGACTATACGGAGACCCAGTACTTC.

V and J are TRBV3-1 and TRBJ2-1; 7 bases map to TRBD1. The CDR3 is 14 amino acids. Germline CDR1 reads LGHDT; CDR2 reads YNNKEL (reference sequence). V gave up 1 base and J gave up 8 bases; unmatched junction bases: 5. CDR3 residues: CASSQVGGTDEQFF. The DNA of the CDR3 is TGTGCCAGCAGCCAAGTAGGTGGGACAGATGAGCAGTTCTTC.